This TCR beta chain was sequenced during a study of blood T cell repertoires in COVID-19. Only in-frame clones appear in the TCRdb table, and some are missing; sequencing was by immunoSEQ multiplex PCR. The table records some 340,000 clones, 83% of them present only once. V was clipped by 3 bases and J by 4 bases; unmatched bases: 4. Germline CDR1 is DFQATT and CDR2 is SNEGSKA (reference sequence). CDR3 length: 13 amino acids. All enrollees were roughly 18 to 90 years old and from roughly 22 US areas. Input material: PBMCs or T cells enriched from blood (not recorded which). The clonotype comes from a woman in her fifties or sixties who had recovered from COVID-19. V usage is TRBV20-1 and J usage is TRBJ1-2; 8 bases line up with TRBD1. The CDR3 loop reads CSASVGQVYGYTF. For the CDR3, the DNA is TGCAGTGCTAGTGTGGGACAGGTCTATGGCTACACCTTC.